This TCR beta chain was observed in a study of cytotoxic CD8 clonotypes in ibrutinib-treated CLL. Study outcomes and limitations: Public clonotypes were seen rarely and were contracted or stable on treatment. Higher circulating CD8+ T-cell counts strongly accompanied higher baseline clonality, above age-matched healthy donors.

To note about this clone: Antigen unknown.

Produced via immunoSEQ multiplex PCR; TCRdb's table is partial and in-frame only. Of roughly 250,000 clones in the sample, roughly 70% were seen once. For TCR beta libraries, about 1.9 micrograms of genomic DNA were obtained from cryopreserved PBMCs. With V trimmed by 4 bases and J by 1 base, 6 bases remained unmatched. The V gene's germline CDR1 is SGDLS and CDR2 YYNGEE. CDR3 length: 17 residues. The sample in question was PBMCs, obtained after 24 months of ibrutinib treatment. The chain couples TRBV9 to TRBJ2-3, with TRBD2 matching 13 bases. This sequence was found in a human donor with chronic lymphocytic leukemia. CDR3 amino acids: CASSSGLAGSGTDTQYF. In DNA, the CDR3 is TGTGCCAGCAGCTCGGGACTAGCGGGATCAGGCACAGATACGCAGTATTTT.